This T cell receptor beta chain is drawn from a study of blood T cell repertoires in COVID-19. Sequencing was performed with immunoSEQ multiplex PCR; in TCRdb, only in-frame clones are kept and a portion is missing. Of about 240,000 clones listed, 82% are singletons. Germline V CDR1 and CDR2: MNHEY, SMNVEV (reference sequence). The J segment lost 7 bases and the V segment lost 2 bases, leaving 7 bases of the junction unmatched. The CDR3 is 14 amino acids. This sequence was found in a woman aged 55-69 years with active or convalescent COVID-19. Sequencing used peripheral blood. This rearrangement joins TRBV27 to TRBJ1-1, with TRBD1 identical over 7 bases. The CDR3 protein is CASSLLGTALEAFF. CDR3 bases: TGTGCCAGCAGTTTACTCGGGACAGCCCTTGAAGCTTTCTTT.